The rows below give T cell receptor beta chains drawn from one sample of a study of blood T cell repertoires in COVID-19. The assay was immunoSEQ multiplex PCR, and TCRdb's table has in-frame clones only and misses some. The data hold about 230,000 clones, with less than 85% observed a single time. The sample consisted of peripheral blood. These receptors originate from a woman in her 70s with active or convalescent COVID-19. Both conserved end residues are part of each CDR3. Each record gives: D gene, J gene, V gene, CDR3 length, clone size, CDR3 protein, CDR3 DNA. The D gene is left open where the match is weak. Clone size is stated in some rows and not others, as once, few, many or a class when expanded.

-	TRBJ2-7	TRBV23-1	15	few	CASRSREATRYEQYF	TGCGCCAGCAGATCACGGGAAGCGACCCGATACGAGCAGTACTTC
-	TRBJ1-3	TRBV14	13	few	CASSRGAGNTIYF	TGTGCCAGCAGCCGGGGCGCTGGAAACACCATATATTTT
-	TRBJ2-7	TRBV7-9	15	-	CASSLARDRGYEQYF	TGTGCCAGCAGCTTAGCGCGGGATAGGGGCTACGAGCAGTACTTC
TRBD2	TRBJ2-2	TRBV4-2	18	-	CASSPLGRGLGDTGELFF	TGTGCCAGCAGCCCCCTAGGACGGGGACTAGGGGACACCGGGGAGCTGTTTTTT
TRBD2	TRBJ2-1	TRBV4-2	17	once	CASSQKPYSGRHREQFF	TGTGCCAGCAGCCAAAAGCCCTATAGCGGGAGACACCGCGAGCAGTTCTTC
TRBD1	TRBJ1-1	TRBV19	13	-	CASSGQTGTEAFF	TGTGCCAGTTCGGGACAGACGGGAACTGAAGCTTTCTTT
TRBD2	TRBJ2-1	TRBV3-1/TRBV3-2	16	-	CASSEMLSGRAHEQFF	TGTGCCAGCAGCGAGATGCTTAGCGGGAGGGCCCATGAGCAGTTCTTC
-	TRBJ1-1	TRBV5-1	14	-	CASSFEARNTEAFF	TGCGCCAGCAGCTTCGAAGCTCGGAACACTGAAGCTTTCTTT
TRBD1	TRBJ1-3	TRBV10-1	14	-	CASSPAGGGNTIYF	TGCGCCAGCAGTCCGGCAGGGGGGGGAAACACCATATATTTT
-	TRBJ2-7	TRBV7-9	15	-	CASSALQGRSYEQYF	TGTGCCAGCAGCGCCCTCCAGGGCCGCTCCTACGAGCAGTACTTC
-	TRBJ2-3	TRBV10-3	11	-	CAIGPEDTQYF	TGTGCCATCGGTCCGGAGGATACGCAGTATTTT
-	TRBJ2-7	TRBV7-2	11	-	CASSREYEQYF	TGTGCCAGCAGCCGAGAATACGAGCAGTACTTC
-	TRBJ2-5	TRBV19	17	-	CASSTLRGAGIQETQYF	TGTGCCAGTAGTACTTTGAGGGGCGCGGGAATCCAAGAGACCCAGTACTTC
TRBD1	TRBJ1-5	TRBV24-1	16	-	CATSDSRDSGNQPQHF	TGTGCCACCAGTGATTCCCGGGACAGCGGAAATCAGCCCCAGCATTTT
-	TRBJ1-1	TRBV6-5	13	once	CASSRRENTEAFF	TGTGCCAGCAGCCGCAGGGAGAACACTGAAGCTTTCTTT
TRBD2	TRBJ2-1	TRBV2	15	-	CASSGGGLVGNEQFF	TGTGCCAGCAGTGGGGGTGGACTAGTCGGTAATGAGCAGTTCTTC
-	TRBJ1-1	TRBV6-2/TRBV6-3	15	-	CASSHETAVNTEAFF	TGTGCCAGCAGCCACGAGACAGCCGTGAACACTGAAGCTTTCTTT
TRBD2	TRBJ2-7	TRBV20-1	11	-	CSATGLAEQYF	TGCAGTGCTACCGGACTAGCGGAGCAGTACTTC
TRBD1	TRBJ1-4	TRBV10-3	14	-	CAIRGGRANEKLFF	TGTGCCATCAGAGGGGGCAGGGCTAATGAAAAACTGTTTTTT
-	TRBJ2-5	TRBV5-5	14	-	CASSPYRSGETQYF	TGTGCCAGCAGCCCCTATAGGAGCGGGGAGACCCAGTACTTC
-	TRBJ2-2	TRBV18	20	-	CASSILSRSGPPANTGELFF	TGTGCCAGCTCCATTCTCTCACGAAGCGGGCCCCCGGCGAACACCGGGGAGCTGTTTTTT
TRBD1	TRBJ2-7	TRBV7-9	14	-	CASSYRDRTYEQYF	TGTGCCAGCAGCTACCGGGACAGGACCTACGAGCAGTACTTC
TRBD2	TRBJ2-3	TRBV10-2	16	-	CASSGGLAGGGDTQYF	TGCGCCAGCAGTGGGGGACTAGCGGGAGGGGGAGATACGCAGTATTTT
-	TRBJ2-5	TRBV5-1	13	-	CASSLDGAETQYF	TGCGCCAGCAGCTTGGATGGGGCAGAGACCCAGTACTTC
-	TRBJ2-3	TRBV15	16	-	CATSRSPGQSTDTQYF	TGTGCCACCAGCAGATCGCCGGGACAATCCACAGATACGCAGTATTTT
-	TRBJ2-1	TRBV7-2	13	-	CASSFGLYNEQFF	TGTGCCAGCAGTTTCGGACTCTACAATGAGCAGTTCTTC